This T cell receptor beta chain was sequenced in a study of tumor and adjacent non-tumor tissue in lung cancer. Three rounds of nested PCR, following a modified ARM-PCR protocol, produced the TCRbeta library. TCRdb fed the multiplex PCR reads into MiXCR, producing one record per CDR3 protein. The repertoire consists of about 82,000 distinct CDR3 sequences, with roughly 80% occurring once and the leading ten covering over 9.5%. Findings and caveats of the study: Tumor repertoires had a smaller top 100 clone share than normal lung. Higher tumor TCR diversity was associated with shorter survival.

This clonotype has at least ten counts. Its antigen remains unknown. V gave up 4 bases and J gave up 2 bases, with 19 bases separating them. The CDR3 extends over 16 amino acids. Germline lookup yields CDR1 SGHRS and CDR2 YFSETQ. No cell sorting was done before RNA was extracted from the tissue. This TCR came from a woman in her forties or fifties with non-small cell lung cancer. The chain uses TRBV5-1 and TRBJ2-7; D may be TRBD2 (6 bases). Sequencing input: lung tumor tissue. This CDR3 is CASSAPQGGSPYEQYF. In nucleotides, the CDR3 is TGCGCCAGCAGCGCCCCTCAGGGAGGATCCCCCTACGAGCAGTACTTC.